This T cell receptor beta chain was profiled in a study of blood T cell repertoires in COVID-19. Study details: The origin of the acute and convalescent COVID-19 samples was the United States, Italy and Spain. From T cells, B-cell-depleted T cells, or PBMCs came the material, which was cDNA or gDNA.

In the authors' methods: Nucleated cell number was recorded as an estimate derived from reference gene primer amplification. The assay was immunoSEQ multiplex PCR, and TCRdb's table has in-frame clones only and misses some. V and J calls and clone size follow that table, whereas D and trimming were derived from the DNA. The table has around 220,000 clones, 82% seen once; the top ten hold approximately 8%. Followed longitudinally, the Seattle patients had been enrolled during active infection. There are 15 residues in the CDR3. V lost 3 bases, J lost 4 bases, and 6 bases stayed unmatched. CDR1 MGHRA and CDR2 YSYEKL come from the germline V gene.

The sequencing sample was made of peripheral blood. The sequence was obtained from a woman over 75 with COVID-19, enrolled during active disease. V and J are TRBV4-1 and TRBJ1-2; 9 bases fit TRBD1. CDR3: CASSHTDRGGYGYTF. The CDR3 nucleotides are TGCGCCAGCAGCCACACGGACAGGGGTGGCTATGGCTACACCTTC.